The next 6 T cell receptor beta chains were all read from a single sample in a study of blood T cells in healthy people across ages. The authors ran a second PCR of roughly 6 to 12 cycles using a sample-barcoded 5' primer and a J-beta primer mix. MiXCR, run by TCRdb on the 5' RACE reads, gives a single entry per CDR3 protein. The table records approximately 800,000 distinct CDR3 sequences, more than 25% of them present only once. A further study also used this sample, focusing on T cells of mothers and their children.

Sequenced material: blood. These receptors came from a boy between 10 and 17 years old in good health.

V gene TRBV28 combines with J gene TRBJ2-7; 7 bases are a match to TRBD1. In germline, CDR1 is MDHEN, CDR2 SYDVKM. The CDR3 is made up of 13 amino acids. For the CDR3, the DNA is TGTGGGGCCGCGCTACAGGGGTCCTACGAGCAGTACTTC. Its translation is CGAALQGSYEQYF.

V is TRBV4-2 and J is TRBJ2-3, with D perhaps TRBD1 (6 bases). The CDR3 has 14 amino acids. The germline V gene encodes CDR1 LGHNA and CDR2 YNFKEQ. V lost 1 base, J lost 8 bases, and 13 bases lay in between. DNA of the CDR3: TGTGCCAGCAGCCAAGTGGGGGCCCAGGTTACGCAGTATTTT. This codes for CASSQVGAQVTQYF.

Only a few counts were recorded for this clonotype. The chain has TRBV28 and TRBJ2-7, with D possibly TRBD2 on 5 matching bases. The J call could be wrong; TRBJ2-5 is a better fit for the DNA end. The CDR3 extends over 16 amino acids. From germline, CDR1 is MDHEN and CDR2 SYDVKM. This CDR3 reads CASSLYLTGEKETQYF. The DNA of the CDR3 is TGTGCCAGCAGTTTATATCTTACCGGGGAAAAAGAGACCCAGTACTTC.

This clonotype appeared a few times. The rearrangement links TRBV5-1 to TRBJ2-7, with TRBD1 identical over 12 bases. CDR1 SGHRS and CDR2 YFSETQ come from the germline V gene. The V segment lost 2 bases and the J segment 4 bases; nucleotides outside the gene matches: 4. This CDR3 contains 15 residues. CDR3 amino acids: CASSFGDRGPYEQYF. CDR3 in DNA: TGCGCCAGCAGCTTTGGGGACAGGGGGCCGTACGAGCAGTACTTC. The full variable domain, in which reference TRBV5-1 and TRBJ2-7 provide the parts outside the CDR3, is KAGVTQTPRYLIKTRGQQVTLSCSPISGHRSVSWYQQTPGQGLQFLFEYFSETQRNKGNFPGRFSGRQFSNSRSEMNVSTLELGDSALYLCASSFGDRGPYEQYFGPGTRLTVT.

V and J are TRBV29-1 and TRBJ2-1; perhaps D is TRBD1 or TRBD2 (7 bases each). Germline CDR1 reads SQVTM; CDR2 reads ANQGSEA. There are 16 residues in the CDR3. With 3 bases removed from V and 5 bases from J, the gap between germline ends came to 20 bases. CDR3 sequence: CSVEGGGRGRDNEQFF. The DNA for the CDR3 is TGCAGCGTTGAGGGTGGGGGCAGGGGGAGGGACAATGAGCAGTTCTTC.

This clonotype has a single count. The CDR3 DNA is TGTGCCAGCAGCTTATGGTCGGGGGCCACAGAGACCCAGTACTTC. This encodes CASSLWSGATETQYF. V usage is TRBV7-9 and J usage is TRBJ2-5, with D perhaps assigned TRBD1 or TRBD2 (6 bases each). Germline-derived CDR1 and CDR2 are SEHNR and FQNEAQ (reference sequence). Between the trimmed V and J ends, which lost 2 bases and 4 bases, there was a span of 14 bases. The CDR3 loop spans 15 amino acids. Full variable domain (rest looked up from reference TRBV7-9 and TRBJ2-5): DTGVSQNPRHKITKRGQNVTFRCDPISEHNRLYWYRQTLGQGPEFLTYFQNEAQLEKSRLLSDRFSAERPKGSFSTLEIQRTEQGDSAMYLCASSLWSGATETQYFGPGTRLLVL.